This T cell receptor beta chain came from a study of T-cell memory formation after mild COVID-19. This clonotype was observed a few times. Sample barcodes and UMIs were carried by the TCR alpha and TCR beta cDNA libraries that 5'RACE generated with constant-segment primers. One entry per CDR3 protein, called by TCRdb with MiXCR from the 5' RACE reads. The sample contains some 450,000 distinct CDR3 sequences, 15% to 20% of which appear only once. V was cut by 1 base and J by 1 base, with 16 bases left in between. CDR1 and CDR2 (germline): SEHNR, FQNEAQ (reference sequence). The length of the CDR3 is 18 residues.

The sequenced material came from PBMCs or a T cell subset sorted from them (not recorded which). The sequence derives from an adult woman who had mild COVID-19 (a few samples of this study predate the infection). Cell type and time point are not known. J is TRBJ2-2 and V is TRBV7-9; either TRBD1 or TRBD2 may supply D (5 bases each). CDR3 region: CASSLVNEPGRNTGELFF. The CDR3 DNA reads TGTGCCAGCAGCTTAGTTAACGAGCCGGGACGGAACACCGGGGAGCTGTTTTTT.